This passage covers 5 T cell receptor delta chains from one sample sequenced in a study of human gamma delta and Vdelta1 T cells. TCRdb reanalyzed the PCR reads using CATT. The table records 550 to 800 delta-chain clones, roughly a tenth of them present only once. The sequenced sample was differentiated CD27- Vdelta1 gamma-delta T cells from blood. The receptor set was obtained from a human donor in good health.

Notes on this clone: This is likely an artifact of a read error, given a far larger clone one base away. Other DNA sequences in the sample encode the same CDR3. The chain couples TRDV1 to TRDJ1; D call uncertain. The CDR3 totals 23 residues. Trimming shortened V by 3 bases and J by 0 bases, and 35 bases separated the two germline ends. Per the germline V gene, CDR1 is TSWWSYY and CDR2 is QGS. This CDR3 is CALGEPPGPARDRLRRNTDKLIF. The CDR3 DNA reads as TGTGCTCTTGGGGAGCCTCCGGGACCTGCCAGGGACCGATTACGGCGTAACACCGATAAACTCATCTTT.

Of note for this clone: A clone one base away is much larger, so this may be a read error. Within the sample, other DNA sequences also encode this same CDR3. The V gene is TRDV1, the J gene TRDJ1; 11 bases are shared with TRDD3. CDR3 length: 18 amino acids. Germline CDR1 reads TSWWSYY; CDR2 reads QGS. The CDR3 here is CALGERPTWGIRADKLIF. CDR3 DNA sequence: TGTGCTCTTGGGGAACGACCGACTTGGGGGATACGGGCCGATAAGCTCATCTTT.

A remark on this clone: A far larger clone is a single base away, which makes a read error likely. Different DNA sequences within this sample yield the same CDR3. This chain links TRDV1 with TRDJ1; 13 positions agree with TRDD3. The germline CDR1 and CDR2 sequences are TSWWSYY and QGS. Germline trimming cut 4 bases from V and 7 bases from J; bases unmatched to any gene: 24. This CDR3 has 21 residues. In DNA form, the CDR3 reads TGTGCTCTTGGGGGAGTCTACTGGGGGATACGCGATACCTTCCCCTTGGGTAAACTCATCTTT. The encoded protein is CALGGVYWGIRDTFPLGKLIF.

Relative to its sample, this clone is medium-sized. A read error is the likely source, as a far larger clone sits one nucleotide away. This chain joins TRDV1 and TRDJ1; 10 nucleotides match TRDD3. The CDR3 has 21 amino acids. The V gene's germline CDR1 is TSWWSYY and CDR2 QGS. The V gene end was trimmed by 5 bases and the J gene end by 3 bases; junction bases not matched to a gene: 24. The CDR3 DNA sequence: TGTGCTCTTGGGAACTACCTTCACTTCCATCGGGGGATACGGGGAGCCGATAAACTCATCTTT. This sequence encodes CALGNYLHFHRGIRGADKLIF.

Ten or more counts support this clone. Only one base separates this from a far larger clonotype, so it likely reflects a read error. Other DNA sequences within the sample encode an identical CDR3. The chain links TRDV1 to TRDJ1, with 12 bases matching TRDD3. The CDR3 contains 20 residues. Germline V gene data show CDR1 as TSWWSYY and CDR2 as QGS. The V gene end was trimmed by 4 bases and the J gene end by 3 bases; junction bases not matched to a gene: 18. CDR3 sequence reads: CALGGRGRYWGILRSDKLIF. CDR3 DNA: TGTGCTCTTGGGGGACGCGGTCGTTACTGGGGGATACTAAGATCCGATAAACTCATCTTT.